These 23 T cell receptor beta chains came from one sample sequenced in a study of blood T cell repertoires in COVID-19. Data came from immunoSEQ multiplex PCR; TCRdb stores just in-frame clones and leaves some out. Among 200,000 or so clones listed, over 70% were seen once. Sequencing was done on a sample of peripheral blood. These receptor sequences come from a man between 60 and 70 years old with active or convalescent COVID-19.

This chain joins TRBV3-1 (or the pseudogene TRBV3-2) and TRBJ2-2; 16 bases are a match to TRBD2. Germline loops: CDR1 LGHDT, CDR2 YNNKEL (reference sequence). This CDR3 has 19 amino acids. Trimming took 2 bases from V and 6 from J; bases not matched to a gene: 9. CDR3 in amino acids: CASSQSGLAGGPQAGELFF. CDR3 nucleotide sequence: TGTGCCAGCAGCCAATCGGGACTAGCGGGAGGGCCTCAGGCCGGGGAGCTGTTTTTT.

This clone was picked up a small number of times. J is TRBJ2-7 and V is TRBV7-2; 10 nucleotides agree with TRBD1. Losses at the gene ends were 5 bases for V and 3 bases for J; bases not matched to a gene: 1. There are 13 residues in the CDR3. Germline lookup yields CDR1 SGHTA and CDR2 FQGNSA. The CDR3, as DNA: TGTGCCAGCAGCGGGACAGGGGACTACGAGCAGTACTTC. Translated: CASSGTGDYEQYF.

V is TRBV7-2 and J is TRBJ2-7; 10 bases map to TRBD2. The CDR3 extends over 14 amino acids. With 4 bases clipped from V and 4 bases from J, the junction kept 4 bases outside the gene matches. The germline V gene encodes CDR1 SGHTA and CDR2 FQGNSA. The CDR3 spells CASSSSGSLYEQYF. CDR3 bases: TGTGCCAGCAGCTCTAGCGGGAGCTTGTACGAGCAGTACTTC.

This clone came up a few times. The chain is built from TRBV2 and TRBJ2-3; D ambiguous. This CDR3 comprises 12 residues. Germline lookup yields CDR1 SNHLY and CDR2 FYNNEI. The V end was cut by 7 bases, the J end by 2 bases, with 7 bases between. This CDR3 is CASNVNTDTQYF. The CDR3 DNA reads as TGTGCCAGCAATGTCAACACAGATACGCAGTATTTT.

This clone was picked up a small number of times. J is TRBJ1-1 and V is TRBV2; 10 bases are shared with TRBD1. The CDR3 consists of 15 residues. J gave up 4 bases and V 6 bases, and 8 bases lay outside the gene matches. Germline CDR1 reads SNHLY; CDR2 reads FYNNEI. CDR3 nucleotides: TGTGCCAGCAGAGACGACAGGGGGCTGGGCACTGAAGCTTTCTTT. It is translated as CASRDDRGLGTEAFF.

V usage is TRBV18 and J usage is TRBJ2-5, with D maybe TRBD1 (6 bases). Trimming removed 2 bases from V and 2 bases from J, with 15 bases in between. Germline CDR1 and CDR2: KGHSH and LQKENI. There are 16 residues in the CDR3. The CDR3 DNA follows: TGTGCCAGCTCACCAAATACGGGACAAACACAAGAGACCCAGTACTTC. This sequence encodes CASSPNTGQTQETQYF.

This chain links TRBV19 with TRBJ2-1; D is possibly TRBD2 (5 bases). The CDR3 spans 13 residues. Trimming took 10 bases from V and 2 from J, leaving 12 bases between them. Germline loops: CDR1 LNHDA, CDR2 SQIVND (reference sequence). CDR3 nucleotides: TGTGCCACCGATTCCGGGGCCTACAATGAGCAGTTCTTC. Its translation: CATDSGAYNEQFF.

The CDR3: CASSGPQGFPNYGYTF. The CDR3 DNA reads TGTGCCAGCAGCGGCCCACAGGGATTCCCCAACTATGGCTACACCTTC. This chain connects TRBV5-6 to TRBJ1-2, with D possibly TRBD1 on 6 matching bases. Trimming cost V 4 bases and J 2 bases, with 18 bases left between them. Looked up from germline, CDR1 is SGHDT and CDR2 is YYEEEE. CDR3 length: 16 residues.

This clone was seen once. The chain has TRBV7-7 and TRBJ2-1; 8 bases line up with TRBD1. Germline-derived CDR1 and CDR2 are SSHAT and FNYEAQ (reference sequence). V lost 1 base, J lost 9 bases, and 2 bases stayed unmatched. There are 13 residues in the CDR3. The CDR3: CASSLGQGSEQFF. The DNA for the CDR3 is TGTGCCAGCAGCTTAGGACAGGGGAGTGAGCAGTTCTTC.

This clone was detected once. V usage is TRBV3-1 (or the pseudogene TRBV3-2) and J usage is TRBJ2-3, with D unclear. CDR1 LGHDT and CDR2 YNNKEL come from the germline V gene (reference sequence). CDR3 length equals 13 residues. V lost 4 bases, J lost 7 bases, and 12 bases lay in between. The CDR3 DNA follows: TGTGCCAGCAGCCCCGACTCGGGTTATACGCAGTATTTT. It translates to CASSPDSGYTQYF.

The genes are TRBV28 and TRBJ1-2; the D gene is possibly TRBD1 (6 bases). The CDR3 contains 14 residues. Trimming stripped 8 bases from V and 2 bases from J, with 15 bases between. The germline V gene encodes CDR1 MDHEN and CDR2 SYDVKM. CDR3 DNA sequence: TGTGCCAGCGCGGGCGGGGGGGCAAACTATGGCTACACCTTC. It translates to CASAGGGANYGYTF.

The CDR3 region has the DNA TGTGCCAGCAGCTTGGGGGGGGGACTGAGTCGCGAGCAGTACTTC. Protein: CASSLGGGLSREQYF. The chain employs TRBV5-4 and TRBJ2-7; 7 bases fit TRBD2. The CDR3 totals 15 residues. V lost 0 bases, J lost 6 bases, and 9 bases stayed unmatched. Looked up from germline, CDR1 is SGHNT and CDR2 is YYREEE (reference sequence).

V is TRBV11-1 and J is TRBJ1-2; 9 bases map to TRBD1. The CDR3 has 13 amino acids. The J segment lost 7 bases and the V segment lost 5 bases, leaving 5 bases of the junction unmatched. Germline V lookup: CDR1 SGHAT, CDR2 FQDESV (reference sequence). This CDR3 reads CASSPRDRVGYTF. The CDR3 DNA reads as TGTGCCAGCAGCCCACGGGACAGGGTTGGCTACACCTTC.

The rearrangement links TRBV7-2 to TRBJ2-3; 9 bases are a match to TRBD2. The CDR3 contains 16 residues. Germline CDR1 reads SGHTA; CDR2 reads FQGNSA. V lost 5 bases, J lost 6 bases, and 12 bases stayed unmatched. CDR3 loop: CASSPSGGRLGDTQYF. As DNA, the CDR3 is TGTGCCAGCAGCCCCAGCGGGGGGCGCCTGGGGGATACGCAGTATTTT.

The genes are TRBV19 and TRBJ1-3; D possibly corresponds to TRBD1 (6 bases). V was trimmed by 5 bases and J by 2 bases, leaving 16 bases between them. This CDR3 spans 16 amino acids. Germline-derived CDR1 and CDR2 are LNHDA and SQIVND (reference sequence). CDR3 region: CASSHRGGTPGNTIYF. DNA of the CDR3: TGTGCCAGTAGTCACCGAGGGGGAACGCCTGGAAACACCATATATTTT.

The genes are TRBV2 and TRBJ2-3, with D maybe TRBD1 (6 bases). The V end was cut by 0 bases, the J end by 2 bases, with 9 bases between. The CDR3 is 15 residues long. Per germline, CDR1 SNHLY and CDR2 FYNNEI. CDR3: CASSEALGATDTQYF. The CDR3 DNA is TGTGCCAGCAGTGAAGCCCTGGGGGCCACAGATACGCAGTATTTT.

This CDR3 reads CASSFTGTPDTQYF. The CDR3 nucleotides read TGTGCCAGCAGTTTTACAGGGACCCCAGATACGCAGTATTTT. The chain has TRBV28 and TRBJ2-3; the D gene is possibly TRBD1 (6 bases). Per germline, CDR1 MDHEN and CDR2 SYDVKM. Trimming left V 3 bases short and J 4 bases short, with 11 bases between. The length of the CDR3 is 14 residues.

The chain couples TRBV6-2 or TRBV6-3 to TRBJ1-5; 8 bases map to TRBD1. The CDR3 is 15 residues long. Germline V gene sequence: CDR1 MNHEY, CDR2 SVGEGT. The ends lost 7 bases at V and 2 bases at J; junction bases unmatched: 7. The CDR3 DNA sequence: TGTGCCAGCACCCCAGGGGGCGCGCGCAATCAGCCCCAGCATTTT. This gives the protein CASTPGGARNQPQHF.

The gene calls are TRBV19 and TRBJ1-5, with D perhaps matching TRBD1 (6 bases). The CDR3 totals 15 residues. V was clipped by 6 bases and J by 2 bases, with 14 bases between them. Per germline, CDR1 LNHDA and CDR2 SQIVND (reference sequence). The CDR3 DNA follows: TGTGCCAGTAGCACCACAGGGCAGGGCAATCAGCCCCAGCATTTT. Its protein is CASSTTGQGNQPQHF.

The genes are TRBV30 and TRBJ1-4; no firm D call. Germline V gives CDR1 GTSNPN, CDR2 SVGIG (reference sequence). V shed 7 bases and J shed 0 bases, with 12 bases lying between them. This CDR3 comprises 14 residues. In nucleotides, the CDR3 is TGTGCCTTTGGAGAGAGTGCAACTAATGAAAAACTGTTTTTT. Translating gives CAFGESATNEKLFF.

This sequence joins TRBV10-3 and TRBJ1-5; 7 bases line up with TRBD1. Germline V gives CDR1 ENHRY, CDR2 SYGVKD. CDR3 length: 15 amino acids. V was pared by 3 bases and J by 2 bases, with 4 bases of the junction left unmatched. The CDR3 spells CAISEAGQGNQPQHF. For the CDR3, the DNA is TGTGCCATCAGTGAAGCAGGACAGGGCAATCAGCCCCAGCATTTT.

This rearrangement joins TRBV3-1 (or the pseudogene TRBV3-2) to TRBJ2-1; tentative D call: TRBD2 (5 bases). Looked up from germline, CDR1 is LGHDT and CDR2 is YNNKEL (reference sequence). This CDR3 is built from 18 residues. V lost 3 bases, J lost 5 bases, and 23 bases lay in between. The CDR3 DNA follows: TGTGCCAGCAGCCAGGACTTCCCCTGGCGGGCGGGTAACAATGAGCAGTTCTTC. It translates to CASSQDFPWRAGNNEQFF.

The gene calls are TRBV7-9 and TRBJ2-7; 9 nucleotides match TRBD2. The germline V gene has CDR1 SEHNR and CDR2 FQNEAQ (reference sequence). J was trimmed by 2 bases and V by 3 bases; bases with no gene match: 11. The CDR3 runs to 17 residues. As DNA, the CDR3 is TGTGCCAGCAGCTTCCCTACCGGGACTAGCAGAACCTACGAGCAGTACTTC. Translating it yields CASSFPTGTSRTYEQYF.